This T cell receptor beta chain was recorded in a study of OX40 agonist ivuxolimab in advanced cancers. Looking at the study overall: Ivuxolimab was an agonistic, fully human IgG2 monoclonal antibody directed against OX40 (CD134), a costimulatory receptor. Intravenous ivuxolimab was administered to patients every 2 weeks at six dose levels: 0.01, 0.1, 0.3, 1.5, 3 and 10 mg/kg. Of the roughly 51 dose-escalation patients, hepatocellular carcinoma was present in roughly 19, melanoma in approximately 15, renal cell carcinoma in 9 and head and neck cancer in 9. In the dose-escalation cohort, around 80% of patients were male, and the mean age was roughly 56 years with a range of roughly 20 to 79. Prior anti-PD-1, anti-PD-L1 or anti-CTLA-4 therapy was permitted, and approximately 41% of dose-escalation patients had received checkpoint inhibitors. Three dose-escalation patients achieved partial responses, one with hepatocellular carcinoma and two with cutaneous melanoma. Peripheral TCRbeta sequencing was intended to test whether TCR sequence diversity was altered and clonal T-cell expansion was caused by ivuxolimab. The paper reports the monotherapy dose-escalation portion (N ≈ 52 patients) of the phase I ivuxolimab trial.

Patients with autoimmune disease history or receiving systemic immunosuppression were excluded from the trial. Peripheral blood for TCR sequencing was collected from all dose cohorts at baseline, on cycle 4 day 1, and on cycle 7 day 1. Samples were obtained from an open-label, multicenter, first-in-human phase I dose-escalation trial of ivuxolimab. Adults with locally advanced or metastatic melanoma, renal cell, hepatocellular, or head and neck squamous cell carcinoma were enrolled in the trial. CD4+ and CD8+ T cells were sorted separately from peripheral blood before TCR sequencing. Study-wide findings and limitations: Low levels of normalized T-cell clonal expansion were also seen in some patients who did not respond. After ivuxolimab, expanded clones were on average more numerous among CD8+ T cells than among CD4+ T cells. At doses of 0.1 to 3.0 mg/kg, clonal expansion of both CD4+ and CD8+ T cells in blood was seen between baseline and week 6. In the 0.1-3.0 mg/kg groups, partial responders had among the lowest normalized peripheral clonal expansion, particularly in CD8+ T cells. The antigen specificity of the peripheral T cells that underwent clonal expansion was not determined.

Genomic DNA was isolated from the sorted cells so that the TCRbeta CDR3 region could be sequenced. TCRbeta CDR3 regions were sequenced using the immunoSEQ Assay. TCRdb carries this immuneACCESS record with in-frame sequences only. Its versions omit some clonotypes, under half of them owing to an unresolved V gene in the studies checked, with the rest unexplained. This sample has 65,000 to 90,000 clones in its table, and over 75% of those were observed once. The top ten constitute roughly 2.1% of the sample. As to this clone: Its target antigen remains unknown. Base quality data are lacking; no much larger clone is found one base away.

At the junction V is shortened by 6 bases and J by 1 base, with 14 bases in between. CDR1 and CDR2 were assigned from the germline V gene (reference sequence) as SGHNT and YYREEE. The CDR3, cysteine through phenylalanine, is 15 amino acids long. Left in the record is the CDR3 DNA by itself, 45 bases read in frame from the first base. The receptor comes from an adult with an advanced solid tumor such as melanoma, head and neck, liver or kidney cancer. The starting material was CD4+ or CD8+ T cells sorted from blood, obtained in a trial of the OX40 agonist ivuxolimab. The rearranged segments are TRBV5-4 and TRBJ2-1, with the D call perhaps TRBD1 or TRBD2, as 6 bases match in each case. This receptor has the CDR3 CASMNRGPSYNEQFF. The nucleotide sequence reads as follows: TGTGCCAGCATGAACCGGGGGCCGTCCTACAATGAGCAGTTCTTC.